One sample yielded the 25 T cell receptor beta chains listed below, sequenced in a study of breast tumors, draining lymph nodes, adjacent tissues. The lymph nodes were axillary draining lymph nodes from breast cancer patients. TCRdb processed the multiplex PCR reads anew with MiXCR; each CDR3 protein has one entry. The sample shows some 100,000 distinct CDR3 sequences, 21% of them seen only once. Material for sequencing was axillary lymph node tissue. The receptor source for this set is a female donor with breast cancer. Some clones in this sample may be carry-over from other donors' samples.

There are many counts of this clonotype. The rearrangement links TRBV19 to TRBJ2-3; D not resolved. The CDR3 spans 15 residues. V was pared by 3 bases and J by 0 bases, with 10 bases between. Germline-derived CDR1 and CDR2 are LNHDA and SQIVND (reference sequence). CDR3 in amino acids: CASSITRYSTDTQYF. CDR3 coding DNA: TGTGCCAGTAGTATTACCCGTTATAGCACAGATACGCAGTATTTT.

This clonotype was counted many times. This sequence joins TRBV6-5 and TRBJ1-2; D possibly corresponds to TRBD1 (5 bases). Germline V gene sequence: CDR1 MNHEY, CDR2 SVGAGI. The CDR3 sequence is 12 residues long. The ends were cut back, 5 bases at V and 4 bases at J, with 8 bases in the middle. In DNA form, the CDR3 reads TGTGCCAGCAGTAAGGACATCTATGGCTACACCTTC. Its protein product is CASSKDIYGYTF.

On this clonotype: A much larger clone lies a single base off, so this may be a read error. This sequence joins TRBV4-2 and TRBJ2-1; 8 nucleotides match TRBD2. The CDR3 covers 18 residues. Germline CDR1 is LGHNA and CDR2 is YNFKEQ. CDR3 loop: CASSQRKVSGRASNERFF. The DNA of the CDR3 is TGTGCCAGCAGCCAGAGGAAGGTCAGCGGGAGAGCTTCTAATGAGCGGTTCTTC.

As regards this clonotype: This sequence may be a read error, since a much larger clone differs from it by one base. V and J are TRBV5-1 and TRBJ2-2; 7 bases match TRBD1. In germline, CDR1 is SGHRS, CDR2 YFSETQ. V was clipped by 2 bases and J by 1 base; unmatched bases: 5. This CDR3 region has 16 residues. Here the CDR3 reads CASSLAGGLNTGELFF. As DNA, the CDR3 is TGCGCCAGCAGCTTAGCAGGGGGTTTGAACACCGGGGAGCTGTTTTTT.

This clonotype was seen many times. This CDR3 reads CASSHSQGEQFF. For the CDR3, the DNA is TGTGCCAGCAGTCATTCGCAGGGTGAGCAGTTCTTC. The chain is built from TRBV4-2 and TRBJ2-1; possible D gene TRBD1, 5 bases. Germline assignment: CDR1 LGHNA and CDR2 YNFKEQ. The CDR3 sequence is 12 residues long. Trimming stripped 6 bases from V and 9 bases from J, with 12 bases between.

This clonotype was observed a single time. This sequence joins TRBV7-8 and TRBJ2-1, with D possibly matching TRBD2 (6 bases). Germline CDR1 and CDR2: SGHVS and FQNEAQ. The CDR3 has 13 residues. The ends were cut back, 5 bases at V and 15 bases at J, with 20 bases in the middle. The CDR3 sequence: CASSSSQAGLRFF. The CDR3 bases are TGTGCCAGCAGCAGCTCCCAGGCCGGACTAAGGTTCTTC.

The chain is built from TRBV20-1 and TRBJ1-1, with 8 bases aligning to TRBD1. The germline gives CDR1 DFQATT, CDR2 SNEGSKA (reference sequence). V gave up 0 bases and J gave up 6 bases; unmatched junction bases: 12. The CDR3 loop spans 16 amino acids. The CDR3 coding sequence is TGCAGTGCTAGAGATTCGGGCGGACAGGGAGGCTCTGAAGCTTTCTTT. Residues: CSARDSGGQGGSEAFF.

This clonotype was counted at least ten times. J is TRBJ2-1 and V is TRBV7-6; 11 nucleotides align to TRBD1. This CDR3 comprises 17 residues. V shed 0 bases, J shed 3 bases, and the junction held 4 bases outside the gene matches. From germline, CDR1 is SGHVS and CDR2 FNYEAQ. The CDR3 here is CASSLASGTGGYNEQFF. CDR3 nucleotides: TGTGCCAGCAGCTTAGCCTCCGGGACAGGGGGCTACAATGAGCAGTTCTTC.

This clonotype was recorded many times. V gene TRBV5-1 combines with J gene TRBJ2-7; weak D call: TRBD1 (5 bases). The CDR3 has 14 amino acids. Germline V lookup: CDR1 SGHRS, CDR2 YFSETQ. Trimming shortened V by 0 bases and J by 6 bases, and 13 bases separated the two germline ends. CDR3 in amino acids: CASSLAGQGLEQYF. The DNA of the CDR3 is TGCGCCAGCAGCTTGGCCGGCCAGGGTCTCGAGCAGTACTTC.

This clonotype was counted many times. DNA of the CDR3: TGTGCCAGCAGCTTGGGGCAGGGAGATGGCTACACCTTC. Its protein product is CASSLGQGDGYTF. The J gene is TRBJ1-2, the V gene TRBV5-5, with a tentative D call TRBD1 (5 bases). With 0 bases removed from V and 6 bases from J, the gap between germline ends came to 9 bases. The CDR3 has 13 residues. Germline V lookup: CDR1 SGHKS, CDR2 YYEKEE (reference sequence). The whole variable domain, filled in from reference TRBV5-5 and TRBJ1-2, reads DAGVTQSPTHLIKTRGQQVTLRCSPISGHKSVSWYQQVLGQGPQFIFQYYEKEERGRGNFPDRFSARQFPNYSSELNVNALLLGDSALYLCASSLGQGDGYTFGSGTRLTVV.

This clonotype came up many times. J is TRBJ1-4 and V is TRBV14; no definite D call. The CDR3 is made up of 13 amino acids. V lost 1 base and J 12 bases, leaving 12 bases between the germline ends. Germline V lookup: CDR1 SGHDN, CDR2 FVKESK. The CDR3 sequence: CASSQGRGGELFF. CDR3 nucleotide sequence: TGTGCCAGCAGCCAAGGCAGAGGAGGCGAACTGTTTTTT.

This clonotype was picked up one time. With a much larger clone just one base away, this may be a read error. V and J are TRBV5-1 and TRBJ2-2, with 12 bases matching TRBD2. The J segment lost 6 bases and the V segment lost 7 bases, leaving 10 bases of the junction unmatched. The CDR3 extends over 16 amino acids. The V gene's germline CDR1 is SGHRS and CDR2 YFSETQ. CDR3: CASGKPGLAGSGELFF. CDR3 coding DNA: TGCGCCAGCGGCAAGCCGGGACTAGCGGGTTCCGGGGAGCTGTTTTTT.

This clonotype was counted at least ten times. The V gene is TRBV20-1, the J gene TRBJ1-5; D possibly corresponds to TRBD1 (5 bases). Germline V gene data show CDR1 as DFQATT and CDR2 as SNEGSKA (reference sequence). V was trimmed by 6 bases and J by 2 bases, leaving 14 bases between them. This CDR3 comprises 14 residues. The CDR3 nucleotides are TGCAGTGCCGGGGGACGCGGGCGCAATCAGCCCCAGCATTTT. Translation: CSAGGRGRNQPQHF.

This clonotype came up many times. The J gene is TRBJ2-3, the V gene TRBV6-5; unclear D gene. V dropped 0 bases and J dropped 6 bases, with 10 bases sitting between them. Germline CDR1 and CDR2: MNHEY and SVGAGI. This CDR3 is 14 amino acids long. CDR3 coding DNA: TGTGCCAGCAGTTACTCGCCCGGCCTGGATACGCAGTATTTT. This gives the protein CASSYSPGLDTQYF.

This clonotype showed up just a few times. This sequence joins TRBV12-3 or TRBV12-4 and TRBJ1-5; D call uncertain. The CDR3 has 13 amino acids. V lost 5 bases, J lost 6 bases, and 11 bases lay in between. DNA for the CDR3: TGTGCCAGCAGTACCCTTGGAGTTCAGCCCCAGCATTTT. Encoded protein: CASSTLGVQPQHF.

In regard to this clonotype: This sequence may be a read error, since a much larger clone differs from it by one base. The rearrangement links TRBV19 to TRBJ1-5; unclear D gene. The CDR3 spans 15 residues. Germline CDR1 is LNHDA and CDR2 is SQIVND (reference sequence). The DNA for the CDR3 is TGTGCCAGTACCCGGGGAGAGGATAGCAATCAGTCCCAGCATTTT. It translates to CASTRGEDSNQSQHF.

This clonotype was counted many times. The rearrangement joins TRBV6-4 to TRBJ1-5; weak D call: TRBD1 (5 bases). CDR1 and CDR2 from the germline V gene are MRHNA and SNTAGT. V was clipped by 3 bases and J by 9 bases, with 15 bases between them. CDR3 length equals 14 residues. This chain's CDR3 is CASSEVGGRSPQHF. As DNA, the CDR3 is TGTGCCAGCAGTGAAGTTGGGGGGAGATCGCCCCAGCATTTT.

This clonotype was recorded at least ten times. V gene TRBV20-1 combines with J gene TRBJ2-3; D may be TRBD2 (6 bases). CDR3 length: 14 residues. The V gene's germline CDR1 is DFQATT and CDR2 SNEGSKA (reference sequence). Deletions cut 6 bases from V and 2 bases from J, with 15 bases between. CDR3 sequence reads: CSAPDYLSTDTQYF. CDR3 in DNA: TGCAGTGCCCCGGACTATTTGTCCACAGATACGCAGTATTTT.

This clonotype was detected only a few times. This chain connects TRBV5-1 to TRBJ1-5, with TRBD1 matching 8 bases. After removal of 2 bases from V and 0 bases from J, the junction contained 1 base not matched to a gene. This CDR3 region has 15 residues. CDR1 and CDR2 (germline): SGHRS, YFSETQ. The CDR3: CASSLQGDSNQPQHF. CDR3 DNA: TGCGCCAGCAGCTTACAGGGGGATAGCAATCAGCCCCAGCATTTT.

This clonotype was recorded at least ten times. The chain employs TRBV19 and TRBJ1-2, with D possibly TRBD1 on 5 matching bases. Germline assignment: CDR1 LNHDA and CDR2 SQIVND (reference sequence). The CDR3 runs to 15 residues. V was cut by 5 bases and J by 1 base, with 14 bases left in between. The CDR3 region is CASSQPSGFNYGYTF. The CDR3 DNA reads as TGTGCCAGTAGTCAACCCTCAGGGTTTAACTATGGCTACACCTTC.

This clonotype was seen many times. The chain links TRBV6-6 to TRBJ1-2, with 8 bases lining up with TRBD1. This CDR3 is built from 13 residues. After removal of 7 bases from V and 5 bases from J, the junction contained 6 bases not matched to a gene. Germline CDR1 reads MNHNY; CDR2 reads SVGAGI (reference sequence). CDR3 sequence: CASTIQGVYGYTF. The DNA for the CDR3 is TGTGCCAGCACCATACAGGGGGTGTATGGCTACACCTTC.

The chain employs TRBV28 and TRBJ2-3; D is uncertain. Trimming left V 1 base short and J 6 bases short, with 5 bases between. CDR1 is MDHEN, CDR2 SYDVKM, per germline. The CDR3 totals 12 residues. DNA of the CDR3: TGTGCCAGCAGTTTATCATTGGATACGCAGTATTTT. As protein: CASSLSLDTQYF.

Only one count was recorded for this clonotype. Given a much more abundant clone one base away, this may be a read error. The genes are TRBV6-2 or TRBV6-3 and TRBJ1-2, with 7 positions matching TRBD1. CDR3 length: 14 amino acids. Germline CDR1 is MNHEY and CDR2 is SVGEGT. The CDR3 DNA reads TGTGCCAGCAGTATGACAGGGTCGAACTATGGCAACACCTTC. Amino acids: CASSMTGSNYGNTF.

Worth noting for this clonotype: This could be a read error, since a much larger clone is one nucleotide away. This rearrangement joins TRBV2 to TRBJ2-2, with D perhaps given as TRBD1 or TRBD2 (5 bases each). This CDR3 spans 11 amino acids. Germline values: CDR1 SNHLY, CDR2 FYNNEI. CDR3 nucleotide sequence: TGTGCCAGCATGGACACCGGGAAGCTGTTTTTT. Translation gives CASMDTGKLFF. Looking up the rest from reference TRBV2 and TRBJ2-2 gives the full variable domain: EPEVTQTPSHQVTQMGQEVILRCVPISNHLYFYWYRQILGQKVEFLVSFYNNEISEKSEIFDDQFSVERPDGSNFTLKIRSTKLEDSAMYFCASMDTGKLFFGEGSRLTVL.

The table lists this clonotype with many counts. The chain carries TRBV24-1 and TRBJ2-5; TRBD2 aligns across 10 bases. V dropped 8 bases and J dropped 6; count of bases not matched to a gene: 8. The CDR3 consists of 14 residues. Germline assignment: CDR1 KGHDR and CDR2 SFDVKD. Here the CDR3 DNA reads TGTGCCACCATACCAGCGGGGGGGCGGAAGACCCAGTACTTC. Translation gives CATIPAGGRKTQYF.